Sequencing of this T cell receptor beta chain was carried out in a study of monozygotic twins with inflammatory bowel disease. TCRdb re-called the 5' RACE reads; every CDR3 protein appears as one record, without DNA. Its table records just over 300,000 distinct CDR3 sequences. From germline, CDR1 is MNHEY and CDR2 SVGAGI. This CDR3 comprises 11 residues. This clonotype was sampled from a human donor with ulcerative colitis or Crohn's disease, or a healthy co-twin of an affected twin (not recorded which). Sequencing was carried out using blood. The chain has TRBV6-5 and TRBJ1-2; without DNA, the TCRdb call of TRBD1 cannot be checked. Here the CDR3 reads CASSFAQGETF.